This TCR beta chain was found in a study of T cells expressing NK-cell markers. Turning to the study itself: One of eight sequenced donors was HCMV-seronegative; the other seven were seropositive. Points from the study as a whole: The HCMV specificity of the expanded NKG2C+ T cell clones stayed unresolved. For a handful of donors, these clonotypes were likewise the leading ones in the CD3+CD56-NKG2C+ fraction. In more than 5 donors, dominant CD3+CD56+NKG2C+ clonotypes ranked among the top 10 CD8+ clonotypes.

CDR3 length: 12 amino acids. Germline loops: CDR1 SQVTM, CDR2 ANQGSEA. Using the 5' RACE reads, TCRdb records one entry per CDR3 protein without DNA. This sample's table has around 260,000 distinct CDR3 sequences. A word on this clonotype: Its specificity is unknown.

The origin of this receptor is a woman aged 18-70 years in good health. The chain carries TRBV29-1 and TRBJ2-7. The specimen sequenced was blood T cells: a sorted CD56 or NKG2C T cell subset, CD4+ or CD8+ T cells, or bulk PBMC T cells (not recorded which). The CDR3 sequence: CSVEMDLGEQYF.